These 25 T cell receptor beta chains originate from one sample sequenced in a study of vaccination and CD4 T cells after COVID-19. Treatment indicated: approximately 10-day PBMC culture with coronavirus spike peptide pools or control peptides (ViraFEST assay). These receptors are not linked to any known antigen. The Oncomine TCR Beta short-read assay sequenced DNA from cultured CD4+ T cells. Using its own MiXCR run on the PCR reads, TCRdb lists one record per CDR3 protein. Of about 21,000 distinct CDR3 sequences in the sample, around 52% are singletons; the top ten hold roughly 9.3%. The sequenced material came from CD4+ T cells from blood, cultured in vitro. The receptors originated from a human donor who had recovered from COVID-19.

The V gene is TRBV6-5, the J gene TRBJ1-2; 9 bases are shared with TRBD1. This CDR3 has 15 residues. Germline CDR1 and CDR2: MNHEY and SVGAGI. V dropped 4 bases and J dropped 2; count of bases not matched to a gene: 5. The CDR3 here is CASSSRTGENYGYTF. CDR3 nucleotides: TGTGCCAGCAGTTCCCGGACAGGGGAGAACTATGGCTACACCTTC.

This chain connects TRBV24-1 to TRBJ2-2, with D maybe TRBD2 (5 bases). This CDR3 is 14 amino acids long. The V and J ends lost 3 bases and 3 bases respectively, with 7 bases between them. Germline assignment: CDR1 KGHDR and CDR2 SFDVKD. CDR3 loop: CATSDRGYTGELFF. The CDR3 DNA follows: TGTGCCACCAGTGATCGCGGGTACACCGGGGAGCTGTTTTTT.

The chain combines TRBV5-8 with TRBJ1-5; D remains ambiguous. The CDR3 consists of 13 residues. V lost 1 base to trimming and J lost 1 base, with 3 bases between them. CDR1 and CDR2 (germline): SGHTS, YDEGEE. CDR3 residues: CASSLRSNQPQHF. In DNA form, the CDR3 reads TGTGCCAGCAGCTTGAGGAGCAATCAGCCCCAGCATTTT.

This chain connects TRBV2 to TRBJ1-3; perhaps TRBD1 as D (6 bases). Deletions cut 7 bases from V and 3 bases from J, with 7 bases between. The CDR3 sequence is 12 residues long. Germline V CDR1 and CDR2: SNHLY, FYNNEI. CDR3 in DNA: TGTGCCAGCAACAGGGTTGGAAACACCATATATTTT. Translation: CASNRVGNTIYF.

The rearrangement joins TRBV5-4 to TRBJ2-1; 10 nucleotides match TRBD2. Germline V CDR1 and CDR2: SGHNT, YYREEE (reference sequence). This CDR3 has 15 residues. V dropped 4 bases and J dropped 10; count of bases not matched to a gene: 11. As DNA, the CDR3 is TGTGCCAGCAGCCCCCCGGGACTAGCGCTTGCGGAGCAGTTCTTC. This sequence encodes CASSPPGLALAEQFF.

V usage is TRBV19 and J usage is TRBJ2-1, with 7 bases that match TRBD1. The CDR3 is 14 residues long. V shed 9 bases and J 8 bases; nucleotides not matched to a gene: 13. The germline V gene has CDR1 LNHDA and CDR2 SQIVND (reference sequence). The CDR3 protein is CASADRASEYEQFF. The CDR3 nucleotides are TGTGCCAGCGCCGACAGGGCGTCGGAGTATGAGCAGTTCTTC.

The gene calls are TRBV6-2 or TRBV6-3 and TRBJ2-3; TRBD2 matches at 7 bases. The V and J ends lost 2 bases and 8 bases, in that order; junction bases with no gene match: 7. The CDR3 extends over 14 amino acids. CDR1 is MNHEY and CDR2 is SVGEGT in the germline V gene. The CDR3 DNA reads TGTGCCAGCAGTTACAGGGACTACGGGCCTACGCAGTATTTT. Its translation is CASSYRDYGPTQYF.

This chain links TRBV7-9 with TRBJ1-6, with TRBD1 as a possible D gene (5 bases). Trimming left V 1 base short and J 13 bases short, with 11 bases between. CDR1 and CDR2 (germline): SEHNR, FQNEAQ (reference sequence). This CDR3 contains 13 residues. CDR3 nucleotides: TGTGCCAGCAGCTTAGGTCGGGGGGACCCCCTCCACTTT. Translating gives CASSLGRGDPLHF.

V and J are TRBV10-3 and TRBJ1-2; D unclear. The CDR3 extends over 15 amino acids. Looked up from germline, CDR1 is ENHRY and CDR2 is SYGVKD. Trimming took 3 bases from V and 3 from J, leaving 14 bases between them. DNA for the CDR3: TGTGCCATCAGTGAACCGGGGAGAGCTGACTATGGCTACACCTTC. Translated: CAISEPGRADYGYTF.

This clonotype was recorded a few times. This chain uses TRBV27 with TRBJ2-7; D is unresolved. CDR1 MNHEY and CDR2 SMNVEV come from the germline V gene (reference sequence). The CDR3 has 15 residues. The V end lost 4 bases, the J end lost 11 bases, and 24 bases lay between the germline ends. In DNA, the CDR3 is TGTGCCAGCAGTTCTCCTCTAAGGGCCCTACGACTGGAGTACTTC. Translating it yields CASSSPLRALRLEYF.

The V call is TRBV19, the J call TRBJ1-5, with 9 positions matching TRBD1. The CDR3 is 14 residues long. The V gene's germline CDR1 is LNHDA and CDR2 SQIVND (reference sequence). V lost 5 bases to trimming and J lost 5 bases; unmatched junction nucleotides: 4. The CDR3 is CASSGTGGDQPQHF. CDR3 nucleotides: TGTGCCAGTAGTGGAACAGGGGGCGATCAGCCCCAGCATTTT.

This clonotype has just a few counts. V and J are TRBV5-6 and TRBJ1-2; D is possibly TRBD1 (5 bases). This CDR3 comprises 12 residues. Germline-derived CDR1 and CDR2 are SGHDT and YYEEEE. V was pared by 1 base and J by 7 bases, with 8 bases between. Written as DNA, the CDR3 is TGTGCCAGCAGCTTGATTGGGGGTGGCTACACCTTC. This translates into CASSLIGGGYTF. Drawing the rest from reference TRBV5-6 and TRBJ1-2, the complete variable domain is DAGVTQSPTHLIKTRGQQVTLRCSPKSGHDTVSWYQQALGQGPQFIFQYYEEEERQRGNFPDRFSGHQFPNYSSELNVNALLLGDSALYLCASSLIGGGYTFGSGTRLTVV.

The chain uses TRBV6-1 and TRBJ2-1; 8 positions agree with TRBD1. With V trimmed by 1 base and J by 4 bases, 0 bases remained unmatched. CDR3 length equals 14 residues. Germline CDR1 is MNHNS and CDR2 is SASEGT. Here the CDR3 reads CASSEGTGYNEQFF. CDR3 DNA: TGTGCCAGCAGTGAAGGGACAGGGTACAATGAGCAGTTCTTC.

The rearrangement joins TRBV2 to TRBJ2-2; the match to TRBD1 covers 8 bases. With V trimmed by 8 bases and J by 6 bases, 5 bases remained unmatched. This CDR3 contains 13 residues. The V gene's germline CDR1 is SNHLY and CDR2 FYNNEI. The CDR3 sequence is CASGQGAAGELFF. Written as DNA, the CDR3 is TGTGCCAGCGGCCAGGGGGCGGCCGGGGAGCTGTTTTTT.

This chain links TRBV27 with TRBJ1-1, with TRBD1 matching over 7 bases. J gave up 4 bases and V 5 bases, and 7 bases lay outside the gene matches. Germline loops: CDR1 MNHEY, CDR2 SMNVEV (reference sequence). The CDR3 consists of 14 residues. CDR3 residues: CASSTRGGPTEAFF. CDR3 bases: TGTGCCAGCAGTACCCGAGGGGGCCCCACTGAAGCTTTCTTT.

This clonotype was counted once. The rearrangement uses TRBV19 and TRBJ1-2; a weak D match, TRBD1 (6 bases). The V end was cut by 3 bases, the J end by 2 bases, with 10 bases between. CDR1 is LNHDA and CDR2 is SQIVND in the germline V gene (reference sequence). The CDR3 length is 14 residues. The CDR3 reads CASSIGDRNYGYTF. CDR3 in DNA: TGTGCCAGTAGTATTGGAGACAGGAACTATGGCTACACCTTC.

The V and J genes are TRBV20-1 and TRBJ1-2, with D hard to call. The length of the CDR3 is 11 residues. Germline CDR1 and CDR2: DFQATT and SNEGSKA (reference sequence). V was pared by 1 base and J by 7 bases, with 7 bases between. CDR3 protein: CSARGWFGYTF. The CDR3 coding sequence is TGCAGTGCTAGAGGGTGGTTTGGCTACACCTTC.

The CDR3 here is CASSTLPSMGGTEAFF. Here the CDR3 DNA reads TGTGCCAGCAGTACTCTCCCCTCCATGGGGGGCACTGAAGCTTTCTTT. The J gene is TRBJ1-1, the V gene TRBV6-1; D may be TRBD1 (5 bases). The V end lost 5 bases, the J end lost 4 bases, and 20 bases lay between the germline ends. Germline lookup yields CDR1 MNHNS and CDR2 SASEGT. CDR3 length: 16 amino acids.

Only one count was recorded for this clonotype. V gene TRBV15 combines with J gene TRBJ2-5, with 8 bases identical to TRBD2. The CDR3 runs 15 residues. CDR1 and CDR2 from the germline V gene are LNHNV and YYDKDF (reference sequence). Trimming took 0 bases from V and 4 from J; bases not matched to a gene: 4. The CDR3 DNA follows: TGTGCCACCAGCAGAGATGGCGCGGGGGGAGAGACCCAGTACTTC. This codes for CATSRDGAGGETQYF. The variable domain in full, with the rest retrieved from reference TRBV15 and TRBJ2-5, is DAMVIQNPRYQVTQFGKPVTLSCSQTLNHNVMYWYQQKSSQAPKLLFHYYDKDFNNEADTPDNFQSRRPNTSFCFLDIRSPGLGDTAMYLCATSRDGAGGETQYFGPGTRLLVL.

In DNA, the CDR3 is TGTGCCATATCAGGGGGGGGAGGATCCTACAATGAGCAGTTCTTC. Translation: CAISGGGGSYNEQFF. The chain couples TRBV24-1 to TRBJ2-1; D tentatively reads TRBD1 or TRBD2 (7 bases each). This CDR3 is built from 15 residues. CDR1 and CDR2 from the germline V gene are KGHDR and SFDVKD. The V end was cut by 11 bases, the J end by 1 base, with 17 bases between.

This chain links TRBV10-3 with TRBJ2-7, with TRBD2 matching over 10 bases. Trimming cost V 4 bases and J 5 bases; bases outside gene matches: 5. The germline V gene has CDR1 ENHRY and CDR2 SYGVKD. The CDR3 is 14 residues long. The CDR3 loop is CAISGSSGGDEQYF. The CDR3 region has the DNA TGTGCCATCAGTGGTTCTAGCGGGGGCGACGAGCAGTACTTC.

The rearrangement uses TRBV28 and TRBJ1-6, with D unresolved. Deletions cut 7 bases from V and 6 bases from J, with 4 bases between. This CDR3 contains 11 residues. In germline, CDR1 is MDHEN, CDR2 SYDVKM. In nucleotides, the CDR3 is TGTGCCAGCAAACGTAATTCACCCCTCCACTTT. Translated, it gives CASKRNSPLHF.

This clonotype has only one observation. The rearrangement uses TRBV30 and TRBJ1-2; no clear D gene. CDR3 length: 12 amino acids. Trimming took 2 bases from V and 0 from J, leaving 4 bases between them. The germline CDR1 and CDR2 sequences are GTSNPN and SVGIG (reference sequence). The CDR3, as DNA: TGTGCCTGGAGTAAAACTAACTATGGCTACACCTTC. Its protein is CAWSKTNYGYTF.

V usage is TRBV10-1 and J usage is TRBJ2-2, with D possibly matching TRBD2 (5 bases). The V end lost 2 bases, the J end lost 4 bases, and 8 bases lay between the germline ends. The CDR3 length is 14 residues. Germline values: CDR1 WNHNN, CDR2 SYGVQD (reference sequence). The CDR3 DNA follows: TGCGCCAGCAGTGAGCGACGGGGCACCGGGGAGCTGTTTTTT. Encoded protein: CASSERRGTGELFF.

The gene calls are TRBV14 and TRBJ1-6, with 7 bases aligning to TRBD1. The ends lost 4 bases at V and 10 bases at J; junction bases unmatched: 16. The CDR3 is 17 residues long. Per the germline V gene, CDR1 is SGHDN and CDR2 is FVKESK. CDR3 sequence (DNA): TGTGCCAGCAGCCCCCGTCGTACCGGGACAGTAAACTCACCCCTCCACTTT. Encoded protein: CASSPRRTGTVNSPLHF.